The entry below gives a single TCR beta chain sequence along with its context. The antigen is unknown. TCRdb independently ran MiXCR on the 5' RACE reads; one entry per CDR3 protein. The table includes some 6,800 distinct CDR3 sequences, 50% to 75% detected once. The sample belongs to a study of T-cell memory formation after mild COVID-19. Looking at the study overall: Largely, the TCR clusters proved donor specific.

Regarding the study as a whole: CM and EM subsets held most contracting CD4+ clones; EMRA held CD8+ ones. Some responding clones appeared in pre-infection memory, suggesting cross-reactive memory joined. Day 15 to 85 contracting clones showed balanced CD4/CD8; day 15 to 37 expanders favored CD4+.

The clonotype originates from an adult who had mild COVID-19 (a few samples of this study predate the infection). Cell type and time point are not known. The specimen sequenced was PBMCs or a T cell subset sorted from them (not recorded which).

Written as DNA, the CDR3 is TGCGCCAGCAGCAAAGCGAGGGATTCACCCCTCCACTTT. Amino acids: CASSKARDSPLHF. The chain combines TRBV4-1 with TRBJ1-6; D is uncertain. The CDR3 sequence is 13 residues long. CDR1 is MGHRA and CDR2 is YSYEKL in the germline V gene. Trimming pared 5 bases from V and 8 bases from J, leaving 10 bases between.